The 16 T cell receptor beta chains in this list originate from one sample, sequenced in a study of technical replicates of blood from a few donors. TCRdb keeps only in-frame clones here, not all; method: immunoSEQ multiplex PCR. The sample includes tens of thousands of clones, 94% of them seen just once. Sequenced: T cells isolated from PBMCs. These receptors came from a human donor in good health.

This clone turned up a few times. The genes are TRBV7-2 and TRBJ1-1, with D unclear. The length of the CDR3 is 13 residues. Germline CDR1 is SGHTA and CDR2 is FQGNSA. Between the trimmed V and J ends, which lost 1 base and 7 bases, there was a span of 10 bases. The CDR3 DNA reads TGTGCCAGCAGCTTAGTTCTCGGTTATGAAGCTTTCTTT. Its protein is CASSLVLGYEAFF.

The gene calls are TRBV11-2 and TRBJ2-1, with 11 bases identical to TRBD1. The CDR3 totals 17 residues. The J segment lost 4 bases and the V segment lost 8 bases, leaving 13 bases of the junction unmatched. From germline, CDR1 is SGHAT and CDR2 FQNNGV. The CDR3 bases are TGTGCCAGCCGGGTCTGGTTGGACAGGGGGCGTTACAATGAGCAGTTCTTC. Translated: CASRVWLDRGRYNEQFF.

This clone appeared once. This chain links TRBV19 with TRBJ1-5; D is possibly TRBD1 (6 bases). CDR1 is LNHDA and CDR2 is SQIVND in the germline V gene (reference sequence). Deletions cut 7 bases from V and 10 bases from J, with 14 bases between. The CDR3 runs to 12 residues. The DNA for the CDR3 is TGTGCCAGTAAGGGGGTTTGGTATCCCCAGCATTTT. This codes for CASKGVWYPQHF. Full variable domain (rest looked up from reference TRBV19 and TRBJ1-5): DGGITQSPKYLFRKEGQNVTLSCEQNLNHDAMYWYRQDPGQGLRLIYYSQIVNDFQKGDIAEGYSVSREKKESFPLTVTSAQKNPTAFYLCASKGVWYPQHFGDGTRLSIL.

The V gene is TRBV10-3, the J gene TRBJ2-5; 9 nucleotides align to TRBD2. Trimming removed 7 bases from V and 6 bases from J; junction bases left unmatched: 12. The CDR3 length is 15 residues. Looked up from germline, CDR1 is ENHRY and CDR2 is SYGVKD. CDR3 nucleotides: TGTGCCATCAACGGAGGGCGGGAGGGGCAGAAGACCCAGTACTTC. This sequence encodes CAINGGREGQKTQYF.

V usage is TRBV30 and J usage is TRBJ2-6; 11 nucleotides line up with TRBD1. This CDR3 spans 20 amino acids. Germline V gives CDR1 GTSNPN, CDR2 SVGIG (reference sequence). V shed 2 bases, J shed 2 bases, and the junction held 14 bases outside the gene matches. Here the CDR3 DNA reads TGTGCCTGGAGTCCTCCCTTAGTGGACAGGGGGCTCGCTGGGGCCAACGTCCTGACTTTC. Encoded protein: CAWSPPLVDRGLAGANVLTF.

The chain carries TRBV9 and TRBJ1-1; D might be TRBD1 (5 bases). Trimming pared 3 bases from V and 4 bases from J, leaving 13 bases between. Germline V gene lookup returns CDR1 SGDLS and CDR2 YYNGEE. This CDR3 region has 14 residues. The DNA for the CDR3 is TGTGCCAGCAGCGGGACCCAGGGCTTCACTGAAGCTTTCTTT. Its translation is CASSGTQGFTEAFF.

The chain couples TRBV11-3 to TRBJ1-5; TRBD1 matches 9 bases. Germline V gene sequence: CDR1 SGHNT, CDR2 YENEEA. CDR3 size: 19 residues. Trimming removed 5 bases from V and 2 bases from J; junction bases left unmatched: 16. The CDR3 DNA sequence: TGTGCCAGCAGCCTCCAATTATCCGGGACAGGGAAGGGCAATCAGCCCCAGCATTTT. It is translated as CASSLQLSGTGKGNQPQHF.

The chain combines TRBV19 with TRBJ1-2; no clear D. The CDR3 contains 16 residues. Trimming took 5 bases from V and 10 from J, leaving 26 bases between them. The germline V gene encodes CDR1 LNHDA and CDR2 SQIVND (reference sequence). The CDR3 bases are TGTGCCAGTAGTGGCGGCGGATCCCCTTTGACGTCGGACTACACCTTC. Protein product: CASSGGGSPLTSDYTF.

The rearrangement joins TRBV5-1 to TRBJ1-2, with 7 bases fitting TRBD1. J lost 3 bases, V lost 3 bases, and 2 bases had no gene match. The CDR3 extends over 13 amino acids. Germline CDR1 and CDR2: SGHRS and YFSETQ. This CDR3 is CASSSGQDYGYTF. CDR3 DNA: TGCGCCAGCAGCTCTGGACAGGACTATGGCTACACCTTC.

The V gene is TRBV4-1, the J gene TRBJ1-4; TRBD1 might be the D (5 bases). Germline V gene data show CDR1 as MGHRA and CDR2 as YSYEKL. The CDR3 covers 16 residues. V was shortened by 6 bases and J by 8 bases, with 22 bases between the two germline ends. CDR3 region: CASRGIGGRQGEKLFF. DNA of the CDR3: TGCGCCAGCAGGGGTATCGGGGGACGCCAAGGGGAAAAACTGTTTTTT.

The chain employs TRBV6-1 and TRBJ1-2; possible D gene TRBD1, 6 bases. Trimming stripped 6 bases from V and 2 bases from J, with 13 bases between. This CDR3 has 14 residues. CDR1 and CDR2 from the germline V gene are MNHNS and SASEGT. In nucleotides, the CDR3 is TGTGCCAGCAGCACTACAGGGTACAACTATGGCTACACCTTC. This codes for CASSTTGYNYGYTF.

The genes are TRBV5-1 and TRBJ2-7; the match to TRBD1 covers 7 bases. The germline V gene encodes CDR1 SGHRS and CDR2 YFSETQ. The CDR3 contains 14 residues. Trimming took 4 bases from V and 3 from J; bases not matched to a gene: 7. CDR3: CASSKDRVNYEQYF. The CDR3 coding sequence is TGCGCCAGCAGCAAAGACAGGGTCAACTACGAGCAGTACTTC.

The V and J genes are TRBV11-2 and TRBJ2-1; no firm D call. This CDR3 contains 12 residues. V was pared by 1 base and J by 9 bases, with 7 bases between. CDR1 is SGHAT and CDR2 is FQNNGV in the germline V gene. In DNA, the CDR3 is TGTGCCAGCAGCTTAGGGAGTGGTGAGCAGTTCTTC. It yields the protein CASSLGSGEQFF.

V and J are TRBV19 and TRBJ2-2; weak D call: TRBD1 (6 bases). The germline gives CDR1 LNHDA, CDR2 SQIVND (reference sequence). The CDR3 extends over 15 amino acids. The ends were cut back, 1 base at V and 2 bases at J, with 8 bases in the middle. This chain's CDR3 is CASSIGQVNTGELFF. CDR3 nucleotide sequence: TGTGCCAGTAGTATAGGACAGGTTAACACCGGGGAGCTGTTTTTT.

V usage is TRBV7-9 and J usage is TRBJ2-7; TRBD2 is a possible D gene (6 bases). The CDR3 sequence is 19 residues long. Trimming left V 6 bases short and J 4 bases short, with 31 bases between. The germline gives CDR1 SEHNR, CDR2 FQNEAQ (reference sequence). The CDR3 spells CASSFRGPQAGQKTYEQYF. Written as DNA, the CDR3 is TGTGCCAGCAGTTTCCGAGGGCCTCAAGCGGGCCAAAAAACTTACGAGCAGTACTTC.

The chain recombines TRBV19 with TRBJ2-7, with 7 positions matching TRBD1. The junction had 9 bases not matched to a gene; V was cut back by 5 bases and J by 2 bases. The CDR3 has 15 amino acids. The germline V gene has CDR1 LNHDA and CDR2 SQIVND (reference sequence). CDR3 coding DNA: TGTGCCAGTAGTTCCCGGGACAGTTATACCTACGAGCAGTACTTC. As protein: CASSSRDSYTYEQYF.